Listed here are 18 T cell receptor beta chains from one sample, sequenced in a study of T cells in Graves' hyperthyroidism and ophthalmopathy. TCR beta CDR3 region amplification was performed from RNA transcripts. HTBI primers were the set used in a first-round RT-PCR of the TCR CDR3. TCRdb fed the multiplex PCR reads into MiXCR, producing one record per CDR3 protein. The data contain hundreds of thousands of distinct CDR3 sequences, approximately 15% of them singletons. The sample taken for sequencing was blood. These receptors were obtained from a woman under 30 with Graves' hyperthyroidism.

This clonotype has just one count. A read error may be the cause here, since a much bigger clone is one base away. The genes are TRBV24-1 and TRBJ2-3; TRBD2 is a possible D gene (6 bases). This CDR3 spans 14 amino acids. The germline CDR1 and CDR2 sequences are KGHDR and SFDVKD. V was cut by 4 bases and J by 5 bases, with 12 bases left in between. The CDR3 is CATSDRLVVDTQYF. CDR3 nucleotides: TGTGCCACCAGTGACCGACTAGTAGTAGATACGCAGTATTTT.

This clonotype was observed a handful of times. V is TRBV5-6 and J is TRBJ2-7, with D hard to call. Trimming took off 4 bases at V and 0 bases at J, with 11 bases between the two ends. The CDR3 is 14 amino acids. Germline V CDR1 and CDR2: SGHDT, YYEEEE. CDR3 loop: CASSPQSYSYEQYF. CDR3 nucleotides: TGTGCCAGCAGCCCACAAAGTTACTCCTACGAGCAGTACTTC.

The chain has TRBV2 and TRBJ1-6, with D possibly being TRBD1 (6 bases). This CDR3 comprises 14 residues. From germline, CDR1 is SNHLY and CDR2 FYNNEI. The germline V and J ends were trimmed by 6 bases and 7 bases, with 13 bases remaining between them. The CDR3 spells CASRTTGGNSPLHF. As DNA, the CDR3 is TGTGCCAGCAGGACGACAGGAGGAAATTCACCCCTCCACTTT.

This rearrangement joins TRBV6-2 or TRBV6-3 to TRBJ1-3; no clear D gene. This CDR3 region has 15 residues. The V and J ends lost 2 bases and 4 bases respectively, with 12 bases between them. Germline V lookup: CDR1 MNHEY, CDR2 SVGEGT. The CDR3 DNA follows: TGTGCCAGCAGTTACCAAGGGCGCCCCGGAAACACCATATATTTT. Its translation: CASSYQGRPGNTIYF.

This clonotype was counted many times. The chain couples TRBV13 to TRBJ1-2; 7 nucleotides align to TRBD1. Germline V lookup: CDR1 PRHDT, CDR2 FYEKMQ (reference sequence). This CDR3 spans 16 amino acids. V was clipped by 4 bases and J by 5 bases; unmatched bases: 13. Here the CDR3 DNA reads TGTGCCAGCAGCTCCTCTGACAGGGAACCTTGGTATGGCTACACCTTC. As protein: CASSSSDREPWYGYTF.

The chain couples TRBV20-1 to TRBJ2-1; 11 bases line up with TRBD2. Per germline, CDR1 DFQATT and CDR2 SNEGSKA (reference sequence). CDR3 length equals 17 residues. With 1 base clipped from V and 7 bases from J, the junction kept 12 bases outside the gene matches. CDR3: CSARAASGGRHGNEQFF. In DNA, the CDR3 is TGCAGTGCTAGAGCGGCTAGCGGGGGGCGTCACGGAAATGAGCAGTTCTTC.

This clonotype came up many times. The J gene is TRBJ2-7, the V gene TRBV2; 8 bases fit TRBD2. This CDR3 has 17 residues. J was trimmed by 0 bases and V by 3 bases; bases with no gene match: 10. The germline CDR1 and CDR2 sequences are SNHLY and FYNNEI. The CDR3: CASSDLVLAGDSYEQYF. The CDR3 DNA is TGTGCCAGCAGTGATTTGGTTCTAGCGGGCGACTCCTACGAGCAGTACTTC.

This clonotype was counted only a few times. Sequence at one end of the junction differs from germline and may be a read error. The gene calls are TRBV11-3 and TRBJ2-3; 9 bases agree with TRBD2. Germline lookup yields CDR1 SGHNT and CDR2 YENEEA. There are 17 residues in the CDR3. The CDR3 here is CASSVEPSGERTDTQYF. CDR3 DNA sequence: TGTGCCAGCAGCGTAGAACCTAGCGGGGAGCGCACAGATACGCAGTATTTT.

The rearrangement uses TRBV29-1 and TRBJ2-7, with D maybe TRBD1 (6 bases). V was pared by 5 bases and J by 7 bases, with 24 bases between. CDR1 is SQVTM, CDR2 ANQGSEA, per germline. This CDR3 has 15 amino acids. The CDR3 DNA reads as TGCAGCGTTAGGGGGTGGATTCAGGGCCCGGAGGAGCAGTACTTC. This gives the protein CSVRGWIQGPEEQYF.

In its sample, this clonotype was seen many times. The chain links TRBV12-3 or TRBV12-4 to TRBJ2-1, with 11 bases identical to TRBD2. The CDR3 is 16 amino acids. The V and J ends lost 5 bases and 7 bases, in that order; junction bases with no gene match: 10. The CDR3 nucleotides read TGTGCCAGCAGTCGGCCTAGCGGGGGGTCATGGAATGAGCAGTTCTTC. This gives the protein CASSRPSGGSWNEQFF.

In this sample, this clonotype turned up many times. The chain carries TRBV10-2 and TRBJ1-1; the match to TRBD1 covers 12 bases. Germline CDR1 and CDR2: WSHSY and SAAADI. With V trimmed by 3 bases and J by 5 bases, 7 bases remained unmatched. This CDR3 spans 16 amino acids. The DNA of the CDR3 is TGCGCCAGCAGTGACGGGACAGGGGGCGCGGGAACTGAAGCTTTCTTT. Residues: CASSDGTGGAGTEAFF.

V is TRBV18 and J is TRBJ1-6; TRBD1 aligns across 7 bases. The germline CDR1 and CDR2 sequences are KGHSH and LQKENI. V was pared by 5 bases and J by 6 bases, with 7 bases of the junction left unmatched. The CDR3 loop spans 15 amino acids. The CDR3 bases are TGTGCCAGCTCAGCCTGGGACAGTGTTAATTCACCCCTCCACTTT. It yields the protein CASSAWDSVNSPLHF.

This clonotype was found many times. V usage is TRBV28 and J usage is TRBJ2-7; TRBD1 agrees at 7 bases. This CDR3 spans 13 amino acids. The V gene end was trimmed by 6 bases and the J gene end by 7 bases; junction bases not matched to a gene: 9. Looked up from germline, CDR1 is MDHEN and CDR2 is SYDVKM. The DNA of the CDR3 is TGTGCCAGCAGAAGACAGGGCCGGGGAGAGCAGTACTTC. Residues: CASRRQGRGEQYF.

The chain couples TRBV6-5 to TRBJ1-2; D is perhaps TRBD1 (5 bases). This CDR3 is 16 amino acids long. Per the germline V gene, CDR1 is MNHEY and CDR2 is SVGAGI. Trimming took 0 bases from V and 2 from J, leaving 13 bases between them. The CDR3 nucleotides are TGTGCCAGCAGTTACTCGACGGGGCGGAGCAACTATGGCTACACCTTC. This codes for CASSYSTGRSNYGYTF.

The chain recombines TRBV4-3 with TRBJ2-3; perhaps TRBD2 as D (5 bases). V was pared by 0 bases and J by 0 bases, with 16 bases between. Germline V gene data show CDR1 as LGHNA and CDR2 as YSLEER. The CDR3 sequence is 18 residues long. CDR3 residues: CASSQEYGGRHSTDTQYF. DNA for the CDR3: TGCGCCAGCAGCCAAGAATATGGAGGTCGACATAGCACAGATACGCAGTATTTT.

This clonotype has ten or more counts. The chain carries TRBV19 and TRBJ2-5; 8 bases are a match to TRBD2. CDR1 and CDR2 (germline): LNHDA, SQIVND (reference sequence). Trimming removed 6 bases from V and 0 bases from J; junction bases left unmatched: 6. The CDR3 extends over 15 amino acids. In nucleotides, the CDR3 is TGTGCCAGTAGCTCTAGCGGGTGGTACCAAGAGACCCAGTACTTC. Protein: CASSSSGWYQETQYF.

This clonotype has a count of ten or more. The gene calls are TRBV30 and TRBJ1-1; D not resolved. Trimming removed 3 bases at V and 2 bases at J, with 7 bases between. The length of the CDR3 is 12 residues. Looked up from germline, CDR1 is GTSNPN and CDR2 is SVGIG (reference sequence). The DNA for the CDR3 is TGTGCCTGGAGGCGAGCAAACACTGAAGCTTTCTTT. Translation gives CAWRRANTEAFF.

CDR3 DNA sequence: TGTGCCAGTAGTCCAAGCAGTTGGACAGGGGCAGGGCCCCAGCATTTT. The encoded protein is CASSPSSWTGAGPQHF. The genes are TRBV19 and TRBJ1-5; 9 bases align to TRBD1. The junction had 14 bases not matched to a gene; V was cut back by 5 bases and J by 9 bases. Germline-derived CDR1 and CDR2 are LNHDA and SQIVND (reference sequence). This CDR3 has 16 amino acids.